The rows below give T cell receptor beta chains drawn from one sample of a study of beta chain features in type 1 diabetes. TCRdb's table, derived via immunoSEQ multiplex PCR, lists solely in-frame clones and lacks some. Here the sample spans approximately 160,000 clones, less than 9.5% being singletons. Sequencing was carried out using central memory CD4+ T cells from blood. Receptors were obtained from a woman aged 18-29 years in good health. CDR3s include the opening cysteine and the closing phenylalanine or tryptophan. A D gene is named only where the DNA matches it firmly. Clone size, where shown, is once, few, many, or a class for clones that have expanded.

>many|-|14|TRBJ1-1|TRBV10-3
TGTGCCATCAGAAAGGACAGCTCGGGGACTGAAGCTTTCTTT
CAIRKDSSGTEAFF
>-|-|15|TRBJ1-5|TRBV6-5
TGTGCCAGCAGTGACTCACAGGGTTATGGACAGCCCCAGCATTTT
CASSDSQGYGQPQHF
>-|-|13|TRBJ2-1|TRBV19
TGTGCCAGTGGAGGGGACTCCTACAATGAGCAGTTCTTC
CASGGDSYNEQFF
>few|-|15|TRBJ2-1|TRBV4-1
TGCGCCAGCTCCGAGCGGGCCACCTTCTACAATGAGCAGTTCTTC
CASSERATFYNEQFF
>few|-|14|TRBJ1-2|TRBV27
TGTGCCAGCGGAGGACGGAGAGATAACTATGGCTACACCTTC
CASGGRRDNYGYTF
>few|-|14|TRBJ1-1|TRBV4-2
TGTGCCAGCAGCCAAGCGGGCAGGGGAACTGAAGCTTTCTTT
CASSQAGRGTEAFF
>few|-|14|TRBJ2-3|TRBV7-9
TGTGCCAGCAGCTTTGGACAGAGTACAGATACGCAGTATTTT
CASSFGQSTDTQYF
>few|-|17|TRBJ1-3|TRBV7-9
TGTGCCAGCAGCCCTGTTTCGGGATGGGCTTCTGGAAACACCATATATTTT
CASSPVSGWASGNTIYF
>few|TRBD2|16|TRBJ2-3|TRBV11-3
TGTGCCAGCAGCACGTTACCGGGACTAGGAACAGATACGCAGTATTTT
CASSTLPGLGTDTQYF
>-|TRBD1|18|TRBJ1-6|TRBV7-2
TGTGCCAGCAGCTTAGGCCCTGGGACAGGGACGTTCAAATCACCCCTCCACTTT
CASSLGPGTGTFKSPLHF